The entry below describes one T cell receptor (beta chain). The data are from a study of CD8 T cells in Susac syndrome. The CDR3 totals 15 residues. Germline V gene sequence: CDR1 KGHSH, CDR2 LQKENI. Trimming shortened V by 2 bases and J by 0 bases, and 9 bases separated the two germline ends. RNA, at about 0.5 to 1 ug, was reverse transcribed with random hexamers. TCR beta CDR3 was amplified by immunoSEQ covering 54 Vbeta and 13 Jbeta. Using its own MiXCR run on the immunoSEQ multiplex PCR reads, TCRdb lists one record per CDR3 protein. This table has about 250,000 distinct CDR3 sequences, just under 95% appearing once. TCR beta from blood CD8+ and CD4+ T cells was sequenced.

Sequenced: CD4+ T cells from PBMCs. The V gene is TRBV18, the J gene TRBJ2-3; D unresolved. The sequence was obtained from a human donor with multiple sclerosis. The CDR3 spells CASSPSSTSTDTQYF. CDR3 DNA: TGTGCCAGCTCACCAAGCAGCACTAGCACAGATACGCAGTATTTT.